This T cell receptor beta chain was sequenced for a study of neurological immune-mediated disorders. The cDNA was generated by 5'RACE with 10-nucleotide random UMIs. TCRdb analysed the 5' RACE reads with MiXCR anew, one entry per CDR3 protein. Among some 79,000 distinct CDR3 sequences listed, around 14% were seen once. Individuals who volunteered at a blood bank located in Maryland, USA, made up the group of healthy controls. V shed 4 bases and J 4 bases; nucleotides not matched to a gene: 5. The CDR3 is 14 residues long. CDR1 SGDLS and CDR2 YYNGEE come from the germline V gene. Study observations and caveats: The highest TCR clonal expansion occurred in HTLV-1-associated myelopathy; multiple sclerosis fell below healthy controls. No CDR3 amino acid sequences recurred among expanded clones across subjects, suggesting private repertoires in all groups.

Worth noting for this clonotype: The antigen remains undetermined.

V usage is TRBV9 and J usage is TRBJ1-1; 9 bases agree with TRBD1. Sequenced: PBMCs. The TCR comes from a woman in her forties or fifties in good health. This CDR3 reads CASSPTGGSTEAFF. The CDR3, as DNA: TGTGCCAGCAGCCCGACAGGGGGTTCCACTGAAGCTTTCTTT.